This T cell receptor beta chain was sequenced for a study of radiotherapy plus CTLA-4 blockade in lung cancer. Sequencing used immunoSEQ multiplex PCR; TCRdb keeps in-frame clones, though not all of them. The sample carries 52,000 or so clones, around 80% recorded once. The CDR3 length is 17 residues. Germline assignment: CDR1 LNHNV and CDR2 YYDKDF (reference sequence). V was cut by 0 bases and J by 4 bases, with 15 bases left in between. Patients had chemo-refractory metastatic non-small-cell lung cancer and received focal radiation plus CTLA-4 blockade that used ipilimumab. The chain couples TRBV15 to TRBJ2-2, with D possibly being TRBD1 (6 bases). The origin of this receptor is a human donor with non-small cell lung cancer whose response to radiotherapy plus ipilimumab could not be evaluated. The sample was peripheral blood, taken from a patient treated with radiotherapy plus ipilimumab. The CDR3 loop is CATSRDPQGRGTGELFF. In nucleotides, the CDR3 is TGTGCCACCAGCAGAGATCCACAGGGTCGGGGCACCGGGGAGCTGTTTTTT.